One sample yielded the 3 T cell receptor beta chains listed below, sequenced in a study of T cells in Graves' hyperthyroidism and ophthalmopathy. Using RNA transcripts as the source, TCR beta CDR3 regions were amplified. HTBI primers were used for first-round RT-PCR of the TCR CDR3. TCRdb re-analysed the multiplex PCR reads in MiXCR, keeping a single row per CDR3 protein. The table lists about 370,000 distinct CDR3 sequences, approximately 16% of them singletons. The specimen was blood. These receptors were collected from an older woman with Graves' ophthalmopathy.

At least ten counts were recorded for this clonotype. The V call is TRBV7-2, the J call TRBJ2-5, with 10 bases fitting TRBD2. Germline CDR1 SGHTA, CDR2 FQGNSA. V shed 6 bases and J 1 base; nucleotides not matched to a gene: 8. CDR3 size: 16 residues. CDR3 bases: TGTGCCAGCAGTCCGGGACTAGCGCGATCCCAAGAGACCCAGTACTTC. This encodes CASSPGLARSQETQYF.

A few counts support this clonotype. V gene TRBV12-5 combines with J gene TRBJ2-7; D may be TRBD2 (6 bases). The germline V gene has CDR1 LGHNT and CDR2 FRNRAP. This CDR3 contains 12 residues. CDR3 bases: TGTGCCTCAAGGGGAGGCTCCTACGAGCAGTACTTC. Translation gives CASRGGSYEQYF.

The chain combines TRBV7-9 with TRBJ2-2; a possible D gene is TRBD2 (5 bases). Germline CDR1 SEHNR, CDR2 FQNEAQ (reference sequence). This CDR3 spans 14 amino acids. V lost 8 bases to trimming and J lost 7 bases, with 17 bases between them. The CDR3 DNA reads TGTGCCAGCGGTCCGACCCCCGGACTCGGGGAGCTGTTTTTT. This encodes CASGPTPGLGELFF.